These 25 T cell receptor beta chains were all obtained from the same sample, sequenced in a study of blood T cell repertoires in COVID-19. Sequencing used immunoSEQ multiplex PCR; TCRdb keeps in-frame clones, though not all of them. The profile covers approximately 220,000 clones, with roughly nine tenths appearing a single time and about 2.2% taken by the ten largest. The source material was peripheral blood. All receptors come from a woman between 45 and 60 years old with acute or convalescent COVID-19.

The chain joins TRBV10-2 to TRBJ1-6; 7 bases are shared with TRBD1. CDR1 is WSHSY, CDR2 SAAADI, per germline. V lost 6 bases to trimming and J lost 10 bases; unmatched junction nucleotides: 6. This CDR3 contains 13 residues. In DNA form, the CDR3 reads TGCGCCAGCAGACCACAGGGGAACTCACCCCTCCACTTT. Protein product: CASRPQGNSPLHF.

CDR3 coding DNA: TGTGCCAGTAGTATAGGACAGGGTCGGTCGACCAAAAACATTCAGTACTTC. The encoded protein is CASSIGQGRSTKNIQYF. The genes are TRBV19 and TRBJ2-4, with 7 nucleotides matching TRBD1. Germline CDR1 reads LNHDA; CDR2 reads SQIVND (reference sequence). This CDR3 contains 17 residues. J lost 2 bases, V lost 1 base, and 8 bases had no gene match.

The gene calls are TRBV18 and TRBJ1-1; weak D call: TRBD1 (6 bases). The ends were cut back, 4 bases at V and 6 bases at J, with 12 bases in the middle. Germline CDR1 KGHSH, CDR2 LQKENI. The CDR3 runs 13 residues. The CDR3 bases are TGTGCCAGCTCACAGAGAGACAGGCCTGAAGCTTTCTTT. It is translated as CASSQRDRPEAFF.

The rearrangement uses TRBV27 and TRBJ2-1, with D perhaps matching TRBD2 (6 bases). Trimming stripped 5 bases from V and 4 bases from J, with 15 bases between. Germline V gene data show CDR1 as MNHEY and CDR2 as SMNVEV (reference sequence). The CDR3 is 15 residues long. The CDR3, as DNA: TGTGCCAGCAGTCGGGACTTGGCGGGGTACAATGAGCAGTTCTTC. Translated, it gives CASSRDLAGYNEQFF.

V is TRBV10-1 and J is TRBJ1-2; D unclear. The germline gives CDR1 WNHNN, CDR2 SYGVQD (reference sequence). The CDR3 runs 15 residues. V was shortened by 3 bases and J by 8 bases, with 19 bases between the two germline ends. The CDR3 nucleotides read TGCGCCAGCAGTGATGAGGACTGGCCCCCTTACGGCTACACCTTC. It is translated as CASSDEDWPPYGYTF.

V is TRBV7-9 and J is TRBJ1-1; unclear D gene. The germline V gene has CDR1 SEHNR and CDR2 FQNEAQ (reference sequence). V was pared by 4 bases and J by 6 bases, with 9 bases between. This CDR3 comprises 12 residues. For the CDR3, the DNA is TGTGCCAGCAGCTCGGGGTACGCTGAAGCTTTCTTT. It codes for CASSSGYAEAFF.

This chain uses TRBV19 with TRBJ1-1; D might be TRBD1 (5 bases). Germline CDR1 reads LNHDA; CDR2 reads SQIVND (reference sequence). The CDR3 totals 14 residues. V was pared by 7 bases and J by 3 bases, with 15 bases between. CDR3 bases: TGTGCCAGTATTTTTTCCAGGGCGGACACTGAAGCTTTCTTT. Translated: CASIFSRADTEAFF. The whole variable domain, remainder taken from reference TRBV19 and TRBJ1-1, is DGGITQSPKYLFRKEGQNVTLSCEQNLNHDAMYWYRQDPGQGLRLIYYSQIVNDFQKGDIAEGYSVSREKKESFPLTVTSAQKNPTAFYLCASIFSRADTEAFFGQGTRLTVV.

The CDR3 sequence is CSASWQGDEKLFF. In DNA form, the CDR3 reads TGCAGTGCTAGTTGGCAAGGGGATGAAAAACTGTTTTTT. V usage is TRBV20-1 and J usage is TRBJ1-4, with TRBD1 as a possible D gene (5 bases). The ends were cut back, 3 bases at V and 6 bases at J, with 11 bases in the middle. This CDR3 is 13 amino acids long. Per germline, CDR1 DFQATT and CDR2 SNEGSKA (reference sequence).

This chain uses TRBV5-4 with TRBJ2-4, with D tentatively TRBD1 (6 bases). This CDR3 has 16 amino acids. The germline V and J ends were trimmed by 3 bases and 3 bases, with 16 bases remaining between them. Germline CDR1 is SGHNT and CDR2 is YYREEE (reference sequence). The CDR3 DNA follows: TGTGCCAGCAGCTCCGAGGGGGACCCCGGCAAAAACATTCAGTACTTC. Its translation is CASSSEGDPGKNIQYF.

This clone was recorded a few times. V gene TRBV19 combines with J gene TRBJ2-3, with 14 positions matching TRBD2. Germline CDR1 is LNHDA and CDR2 is SQIVND (reference sequence). The trim removed 5 bases at V and 5 bases at J, leaving 12 bases unmatched. This CDR3 contains 18 residues. The CDR3 DNA is TGTGCCAGTAGTCCCGGGACTAGCGGGAGCCACGGGAGAGATACGCAGTATTTT. It codes for CASSPGTSGSHGRDTQYF.

The rearrangement joins TRBV4-1 to TRBJ1-5; 7 nucleotides match TRBD1. The germline V gene has CDR1 MGHRA and CDR2 YSYEKL. The length of the CDR3 is 16 residues. V gave up 1 base and J gave up 6 bases; unmatched junction bases: 9. CDR3 sequence (DNA): TGCGCCAGCAGCCAAGTAGGTGACAGGGTCGGTCAGCCCCAGCATTTT. Residues: CASSQVGDRVGQPQHF.

The V and J genes are TRBV29-1 and TRBJ1-2, with D uncertain. Germline V gene lookup returns CDR1 SQVTM and CDR2 ANQGSEA. V lost 4 bases to trimming and J lost 0 bases, with 6 bases between them. The CDR3 is made up of 12 amino acids. CDR3 loop: CSVGPANYGYTF. The CDR3 DNA sequence: TGCAGCGTTGGGCCTGCTAACTATGGCTACACCTTC.

V gene TRBV5-1 combines with J gene TRBJ1-5; 10 bases agree with TRBD1. V lost 1 base, J lost 13 bases, and 14 bases stayed unmatched. CDR1 is SGHRS, CDR2 YFSETQ, per germline. The CDR3 is 16 residues long. CDR3 DNA: TGCGCCAGCAGCTTGACACCCGGACAGGGGGTCATGCCTCAGCATTTT. The encoded protein is CASSLTPGQGVMPQHF.

The V call is TRBV7-9, the J call TRBJ2-1, with a weak D call TRBD1 (6 bases). Germline-derived CDR1 and CDR2 are SEHNR and FQNEAQ (reference sequence). The CDR3 sequence is 14 residues long. Trimming shortened V by 5 bases and J by 5 bases, and 13 bases separated the two germline ends. CDR3 protein: CASSETGYNNEQFF. The CDR3, as DNA: TGTGCCAGCAGCGAAACAGGGTACAACAATGAGCAGTTCTTC.

This sequence joins TRBV4-1 and TRBJ1-1, with 8 positions matching TRBD1. Germline V gene lookup returns CDR1 MGHRA and CDR2 YSYEKL. This CDR3 spans 15 amino acids. Unmatched junction bases numbered 2, after V lost 1 base and J lost 1 base. The CDR3 region is CASSQAGQANTEAFF. CDR3 in DNA: TGCGCCAGCAGCCAAGCGGGACAGGCGAACACTGAAGCTTTCTTT.

The CDR3 nucleotides read TGTGCCAGCTCAACAACCGAGGGGGCGTATGGCTACACCTTC. Protein: CASSTTEGAYGYTF. The chain employs TRBV18 and TRBJ1-2; 7 nucleotides agree with TRBD1. Germline V gene data show CDR1 as KGHSH and CDR2 as LQKENI. V was pared by 5 bases and J by 5 bases, with 8 bases of the junction left unmatched. This CDR3 has 14 residues. The full variable domain, rest sourced from reference TRBV18 and TRBJ1-2, is NAGVMQNPRHLVRRRGQEARLRCSPMKGHSHVYWYRQLPEEGLKFMVYLQKENIIDESGMPKERFSAEFPKEGPSILRIQQVVRGDSAAYFCASSTTEGAYGYTFGSGTRLTVV.

This clone was counted once. V gene TRBV5-1 combines with J gene TRBJ1-2; weak D call: TRBD1 (6 bases). V lost 0 bases to trimming and J lost 0 bases, with 21 bases between them. CDR3 length equals 19 residues. The germline V gene encodes CDR1 SGHRS and CDR2 YFSETQ. In nucleotides, the CDR3 is TGCGCCAGCAGCTTGGGTTACTTTGGACAGCCTCCCTCTAACTATGGCTACACCTTC. It codes for CASSLGYFGQPPSNYGYTF.

The chain joins TRBV5-4 to TRBJ2-7; 8 nucleotides line up with TRBD2. Germline V gene data show CDR1 as SGHNT and CDR2 as YYREEE (reference sequence). The CDR3 is 15 amino acids. The junction had 5 bases not matched to a gene; V was cut back by 1 base and J by 2 bases. The CDR3 DNA reads as TGTGCCAGCAGCTTGTCGAGCGGGGGAACCTACGAGCAGTACTTC. It encodes CASSLSSGGTYEQYF.

This clone was recorded once. The gene calls are TRBV7-2 and TRBJ2-3, with TRBD2 identical over 9 bases. The V segment lost 5 bases and the J segment 7 bases; nucleotides outside the gene matches: 10. CDR3 length equals 15 residues. The germline gives CDR1 SGHTA, CDR2 FQGNSA. CDR3 coding DNA: TGTGCCAGCAGCACTGGCGGGGGGGCAACGAATACGCAGTATTTT. Translated: CASSTGGGATNTQYF.

The chain employs TRBV19 and TRBJ2-7; 7 bases agree with TRBD1. V shed 7 bases, J shed 2 bases, and the junction held 8 bases outside the gene matches. The germline CDR1 and CDR2 sequences are LNHDA and SQIVND (reference sequence). This CDR3 has 14 amino acids. CDR3 sequence reads: CASTPATGTYEQYF. The CDR3 DNA sequence: TGTGCCAGTACCCCGGCGACAGGGACCTACGAGCAGTACTTC.

The V and J genes are TRBV9 and TRBJ2-2, with D perhaps matching TRBD2 (6 bases). Germline V gene sequence: CDR1 SGDLS, CDR2 YYNGEE. There are 11 residues in the CDR3. The V end lost 7 bases, the J end lost 6 bases, and 7 bases lay between the germline ends. CDR3 residues: CASAGSGELFF. CDR3 sequence (DNA): TGTGCCAGCGCGGGATCCGGGGAGCTGTTTTTT. Filled out from reference TRBV9 and TRBJ2-2, the complete variable domain reads DSGVTQTPKHLITATGQRVTLRCSPRSGDLSVYWYQQSLDQGLQFLIQYYNGEERAKGNILERFSAQQFPDLHSELNLSSLELGDSALYFCASAGSGELFFGEGSRLTVL.

The rearrangement links TRBV5-1 to TRBJ2-7; maybe TRBD1 (6 bases). Germline V CDR1 and CDR2: SGHRS, YFSETQ. The CDR3 is 15 amino acids. The V gene lost 1 base and the J gene lost 0 bases, with 11 bases spanning the gap. The DNA for the CDR3 is TGCGCCAGCAGCTTGTCTTGGACAGACTCCTACGAGCAGTACTTC. It translates to CASSLSWTDSYEQYF. Looking up the rest from reference TRBV5-1 and TRBJ2-7 gives the full variable domain: KAGVTQTPRYLIKTRGQQVTLSCSPISGHRSVSWYQQTPGQGLQFLFEYFSETQRNKGNFPGRFSGRQFSNSRSEMNVSTLELGDSALYLCASSLSWTDSYEQYFGPGTRLTVT.

The chain joins TRBV24-1 to TRBJ1-6; D is unresolved. CDR1 is KGHDR and CDR2 is SFDVKD in the germline V gene. There are 13 residues in the CDR3. Trimming pared 8 bases from V and 9 bases from J, leaving 13 bases between. The CDR3 here is CATKPGVRSPLHF. CDR3 in DNA: TGTGCCACCAAACCCGGGGTACGTTCACCCCTCCACTTT.

This clone has just one count. The V and J genes are TRBV7-2 and TRBJ1-1; D not certain. The CDR3 has 13 residues. Germline CDR1 reads SGHTA; CDR2 reads FQGNSA. V was pared by 1 base and J by 5 bases, with 8 bases between. The CDR3 region has the DNA TGTGCCAGCAGCTTAGAAACAGCTACTGAAGCTTTCTTT. This translates into CASSLETATEAFF.

The V and J genes are TRBV25-1 and TRBJ1-3; 8 bases fit TRBD1. Losses at the gene ends were 4 bases for V and 4 bases for J; bases not matched to a gene: 6. CDR1 is MGHDK, CDR2 SYGVNS, per germline. The CDR3 covers 15 residues. The DNA for the CDR3 is TGTGCCAGCAGTGCGGACAGGGTGGGCGGAAACACCATATATTTT. Translating it yields CASSADRVGGNTIYF.